This T cell receptor beta chain appears in the sequencing data of a study of Ad26.COV2.S vaccination and SARS-CoV-2 variants. Findings and limits, study-wide: Breadth, reportedly substantial, characterized the spike-specific CD8+ and CD4+ T cell responses after vaccination.

Regarding treatment: around 19 received Ad26.COV2.S at low or high dose, single or two shots; several received placebo; per-sample allocation not given. Day 63 following the first vaccine or placebo injection was when the samples were taken. Data came from immunoSEQ multiplex PCR; TCRdb stores just in-frame clones and leaves some out. The sample lists hundreds of thousands of clones; around 90% were seen once. Trimming took off 5 bases at V and 9 bases at J, with 17 bases between the two ends. Looked up from germline, CDR1 is MNHEY and CDR2 is SVGAGI. The CDR3 consists of 14 residues. Notes on this clone: The antigen is unknown.

The gene calls are TRBV6-5 and TRBJ1-5, with no clear D. Sequences were derived from peripheral blood, sampled in a trial of Ad26.COV2.S vaccine versus placebo. The clonotype originates from a person aged 18 to 59 who received the Ad26.COV2.S COVID-19 vaccine or a placebo. CDR3 DNA sequence: TGTGCCAGCAGTCCAGACGGTCGCTCTCCGCCCCAGCATTTT. This translates into CASSPDGRSPPQHF.